This T cell receptor (beta chain) was identified during a study of blood T cell repertoires in COVID-19. Assay: immunoSEQ multiplex PCR; the TCRdb copy retains only in-frame clones and omits some. Among tens of thousands of clones listed, about 70% were seen once. With 3 bases removed from V and 6 bases from J, the gap between germline ends came to 7 bases. The CDR3 runs 12 residues. From germline, CDR1 is LGHDT and CDR2 YNNKEL (reference sequence). The chain uses TRBV3-1 (or the pseudogene TRBV3-2) and TRBJ2-3; D gene uncertain. Sequenced sample: peripheral blood. The clonotype comes from a woman aged 70-85 years with acute or convalescent COVID-19. Here the CDR3 reads CASSHSSDTQYF. The CDR3 region has the DNA TGTGCCAGCAGCCATTCGTCGGATACGCAGTATTTT.